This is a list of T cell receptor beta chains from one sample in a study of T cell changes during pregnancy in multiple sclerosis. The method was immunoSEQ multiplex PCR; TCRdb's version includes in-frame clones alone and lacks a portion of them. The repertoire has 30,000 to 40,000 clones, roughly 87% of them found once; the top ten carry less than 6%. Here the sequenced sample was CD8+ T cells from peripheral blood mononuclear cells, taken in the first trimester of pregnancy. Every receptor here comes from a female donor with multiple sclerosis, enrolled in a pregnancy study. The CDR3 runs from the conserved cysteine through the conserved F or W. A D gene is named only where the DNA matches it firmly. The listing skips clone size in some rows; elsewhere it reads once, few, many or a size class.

TGTGCCAGCAGCCGGAAGAGGGACAGATATAGCAGACGCACAGATACGCAGTATTTT | CASSRKRDRYSRRTDTQYF | - | TRBV5-6 | TRBD1 | TRBJ2-3
TGTGCCAGCACCGACAGGAGCGAACACACCTTC | CASTDRSEHTF | - | TRBV2 | - | TRBJ1-2
TGTGCCTGGAGTGTGCTAGCGGGCAACACCGGGGAGCTGTTTTTT | CAWSVLAGNTGELFF | - | TRBV30 | TRBD2 | TRBJ2-2
TGTGCCAGCAGCTTTCCAGCGGGTGAGGAGGAGACCCAGTACTTC | CASSFPAGEEETQYF | - | TRBV7-6 | - | TRBJ2-5
TGTGCCAGCTTTGCCGACAGGGGCTACAATGAGCAGTTCTTC | CASFADRGYNEQFF | - | TRBV18 | TRBD1 | TRBJ2-1
TGTGCCAGCAGCTTCTTTCCCAATGAGCAGTTCTTC | CASSFFPNEQFF | - | TRBV5-4 | - | TRBJ2-1
TGTGCCTGGAGTGTACTTGTAACCGGGGAGCTGTTTTTT | CAWSVLVTGELFF | - | TRBV30 | - | TRBJ2-2
TGCGCCAGCAGCTTGGCCGTGGGAGGGTACGAGCAGTACTTC | CASSLAVGGYEQYF | - | TRBV5-1 | TRBD2 | TRBJ2-7
TGTGCCACAGGGGCCGCCTACGAGCAGTACTTC | CATGAAYEQYF | - | TRBV19 | - | TRBJ2-7
TGTGCCAGCAGCTTAGTAGGGACTAGCCCAATCGAGCAGTACTTC | CASSLVGTSPIEQYF | - | TRBV7-9 | TRBD2 | TRBJ2-7
TGTGCCAGCAGCTTGAAGGCCCTAAACAGGGGATACGAGCAGTACTTC | CASSLKALNRGYEQYF | - | TRBV7-4 | TRBD1 | TRBJ2-7
TGCGCCAGCAGCCCACAGGGGGGGACGGAGCCCCAGCATTTT | CASSPQGGTEPQHF | - | TRBV4-1 | TRBD1 | TRBJ1-5
TGTGCCAGCAGTGCCTCAGCGGGAGACGCTATGGATACGCAGTATTTT | CASSASAGDAMDTQYF | - | TRBV6-4 | TRBD2 | TRBJ2-3
TGTGCCAGCAGTTACTCGACAGAATACTCCTACAATGAGCAGTTCTTC | CASSYSTEYSYNEQFF | - | TRBV6-6 | - | TRBJ2-1
TGTGCCAGCAGTCCTCGGGGAAGACTGGGGACTAGCCCGTTACAGCACTTC | CASSPRGRLGTSPLQHF | - | TRBV28 | TRBD2 | TRBJ2-7
TGTGCCAGCAGTGCGACAGGGGTCGATGAGCAGTTCTTC | CASSATGVDEQFF | - | TRBV6-4 | TRBD1 | TRBJ2-1
TGTGCCAGTAGTATCCAGGGTCACCCTACGGTCGAGCAGTACTTC | CASSIQGHPTVEQYF | - | TRBV19 | - | TRBJ2-7
TGTGCCAGCAGCGATTGGGACAGCTCGAACACTGAAGCTTTCTTT | CASSDWDSSNTEAFF | - | TRBV9 | TRBD1 | TRBJ1-1
TGCAGCGTTGAAGAGAGGTTCTATGGCTACACCTTC | CSVEERFYGYTF | once | TRBV29-1 | - | TRBJ1-2
TGTGCCAGCAGCCAAGAAATAGCGCTTAGCACAGATACGCAGTATTTT | CASSQEIALSTDTQYF | few | TRBV4-2 | - | TRBJ2-3
TGTGCCAGCAGCGCCGTGGGACTAGCGGGGTTCGACGAGCAGTACTTC | CASSAVGLAGFDEQYF | - | TRBV13 | TRBD2 | TRBJ2-7
TGTGCCAGCAGCTTTCCGACAGGGGGCGATGGAAACACCATATATTTT | CASSFPTGGDGNTIYF | - | TRBV13 | TRBD1 | TRBJ1-3
TGTGCCAGCAGCTCCGCCGGGACCTACGAGCAGTACTTC | CASSSAGTYEQYF | - | TRBV5-6 | - | TRBJ2-7
TGTGCCAGCAGCTTAGGTGTCAACGAGCAGTACTTC | CASSLGVNEQYF | - | TRBV11-3 | - | TRBJ2-7
TGTGCCAGCAGCGGAACTAGCGGGAGTAGATCCTACGAGCAGTACTTC | CASSGTSGSRSYEQYF | - | TRBV7-9 | TRBD2 | TRBJ2-7